Described below is a single TCR beta chain sequence and its context. The antigen remains unidentified. The V and J ends lost 6 bases and 5 bases, in that order; junction bases with no gene match: 12. The CDR3 contains 16 residues. CDR1 and CDR2 (germline): MNHEY, SVGAGI. The data are from a study of CD8 T cells in ankylosing spondylitis. Broader study findings: Reactive arthritis synovial fluid and blood were previously reported to contain some motif variants. It was reported that disease-linked clones were significantly enriched in matched ankylosing spondylitis synovial fluid.

From the 5' RACE reads, TCRdb called clonotypes with MiXCR, one entry per CDR3 protein. The sample lists roughly 230,000 distinct CDR3 sequences, roughly 10% occurring once. The TCR originated in a male donor with ankylosing spondylitis or in good health (not recorded which). This chain connects TRBV6-5 to TRBJ2-4; the match to TRBD1 covers 8 bases. The sequenced sample consisted of blood, either unsorted or a sorted T cell fraction (not recorded which). The CDR3 here is CASSRFPGTGENIQYF. The CDR3 DNA sequence: TGTGCCAGCAGCCGTTTTCCCGGGACAGGAGAAAACATTCAGTACTTC.